The sequence of this T cell receptor beta chain was determined in a study of blood T cell repertoires in COVID-19. Per the original data handling: Amplified reference gene primers provided the basis for estimating nucleated cell counts. Measured with immunoSEQ multiplex PCR; TCRdb has only the in-frame clones, and not every one. V, J and clone size are those of that table, while D and trimming were read from the DNA. The sample includes under 200,000 clones, 82% seen only once; the top ten take approximately 9.9%. Germline loops: CDR1 KGHSH, CDR2 LQKENI. This CDR3 has 15 amino acids. With V trimmed by 3 bases and J by 4 bases, 8 bases remained unmatched. Participants, about 18 to 90 years old, spanned under 30 US areas. Allocation to cohorts depended on clinical history reported by the participants.

V gene TRBV18 combines with J gene TRBJ2-5; TRBD2 matches 7 bases. Sequenced input: PBMCs or T cells enriched from blood (not recorded which). The sequence was collected from a man between 45 and 60 years old who had recovered from COVID-19. CDR3: CASSPGTNRPETQYF. DNA of the CDR3: TGTGCCAGCTCACCCGGGACTAACCGCCCAGAGACCCAGTACTTC. Complete variable domain (other parts from reference TRBV18 and TRBJ2-5): NAGVMQNPRHLVRRRGQEARLRCSPMKGHSHVYWYRQLPEEGLKFMVYLQKENIIDESGMPKERFSAEFPKEGPSILRIQQVVRGDSAAYFCASSPGTNRPETQYFGPGTRLLVL.